This TCR beta chain was recovered during a study of beta chain features in type 1 diabetes. Whole-study results and caveats: A PCR bias possibly favoring shorter templates would apply equally to patients and controls. Shorter TCRB CDR3s, moderately but significantly so, marked every one of the four CD4+ subsets in Type 1 diabetes patients.

V lost 4 bases to trimming and J lost 9 bases, with 10 bases between them. This CDR3 is built from 12 residues. Germline CDR1 and CDR2: SGHDN and FVKESK. Of note for this clone: The antigen remains undetermined.

Expressed TCRB transcripts were sequenced after all isolated RNA was converted to cDNA. It was found that naive, central memory and regulatory T cell samples averaged about 3.57 million reads. The table came from immunoSEQ multiplex PCR; TCRdb's copy has only in-frame clones and leaves some out. There are more than 200,000 clones in the sample; 16% occur only once, and 0.07% to 0.095% lies in the top ten. This clonotype was obtained from a man aged 25-45 years with type 1 diabetes. This rearrangement joins TRBV14 to TRBJ2-1; a weak D match, TRBD1 (6 bases). Material: naive CD4+ T cells from blood. For the CDR3, the DNA is TGTGCCAGCAGCCGTACAGGGCCTGAGCAGTTCTTC. It yields the protein CASSRTGPEQFF.